One and the same sample provided the 25 T cell receptor beta chains below, sequenced in a study of beta chain features in type 1 diabetes (dated 2018 in TCRdb). The paper's findings and limits, for the study overall: In all four CD4+ subsets, TCRB CDR3 length was moderately but significantly shorter in type 1 diabetes patients.

Their antigens remain unidentified. The protocol used for the library was the immunoSEQ multiplex PCR assay. The entire amount of isolated RNA was reverse transcribed using the High Capacity cDNA Reverse Transcription Kit, so the sequenced TCRB transcripts were expressed ones. TCRdb took this table from immuneACCESS and kept in-frame rearrangements with V and J called. Such tables lack part of the clones; where checked against another copy, unresolved V genes explain under half of the gap, and the rest is unexplained. For this sample the table gives a few hundred thousand clones, of which about a sixth were detected only once. 0.07% to 0.095% of the sample lies in the top ten. Sequencing used naive CD4+ T cells from blood. This specimen's cell subset or site label, per the study, means: true naive CD4+ T cells. The receptors come from a man aged 25-45 years with type 1 diabetes.

There are a few counts of this clone. This chain links TRBV10-3 with TRBJ2-3; TRBD1 agrees at 9 bases. Germline values: CDR1 ENHRY, CDR2 SYGVKD. Unmatched junction bases numbered 8, after V lost 0 bases and J lost 4 bases. This CDR3 is 17 amino acids long. CDR3 amino acids: CAISESGTGSGPDTQYF. CDR3 coding DNA: TGTGCCATCAGTGAGTCGGGGACAGGGTCGGGGCCAGATACGCAGTATTTT.

This clone turned up a few times. CDR3 residues: CASSFGDSEVWELFF. The CDR3 DNA reads as TGTGCCAGCAGCTTCGGGGACTCCGAGGTGTGGGAGCTGTTTTTT. This rearrangement joins TRBV7-3 to TRBJ2-2, with D perhaps matching TRBD2 (6 bases). CDR3 length: 15 amino acids. V lost 3 bases and J lost 9, with 17 bases in between. Germline V lookup: CDR1 SGHTA, CDR2 FQGTGA.

This clone was seen more than once but under ten times. The chain links TRBV15 to TRBJ2-1; D is unclear. V was cut by 1 base and J by 1 base, with 8 bases left in between. The CDR3 runs to 15 residues. CDR1 and CDR2 from the germline V gene are LNHNV and YYDKDF (reference sequence). CDR3 nucleotide sequence: TGTGCCACCAGCAGAGGGATAGAGTCCTACAATGAGCAGTTCTTC. This sequence encodes CATSRGIESYNEQFF.

The chain is built from TRBV18 and TRBJ2-2, with 9 positions matching TRBD2. Germline trimming cut 2 bases from V and 0 bases from J; bases unmatched to any gene: 4. Looked up from germline, CDR1 is KGHSH and CDR2 is LQKENI. This CDR3 has 17 residues. The CDR3 here is CASSPGAGGTNTGELFF. CDR3 coding DNA: TGTGCCAGCTCACCAGGAGCGGGAGGAACGAACACCGGGGAGCTGTTTTTT.

This clone is a singleton in its sample. This sequence joins TRBV15 and TRBJ1-2; tentative D call: TRBD1 (5 bases). The CDR3 totals 15 residues. Between the trimmed V and J ends, which lost 5 bases and 4 bases, there was a span of 17 bases. Germline CDR1 reads LNHNV; CDR2 reads YYDKDF (reference sequence). The CDR3 sequence: CATSSLGQGPYGYTF. The CDR3, as DNA: TGTGCCACCAGCTCCCTCGGTCAGGGACCCTATGGCTACACCTTC.

The table lists this clone with a few counts. The genes are TRBV2 and TRBJ2-1; TRBD2 might be the D (5 bases). This CDR3 contains 14 residues. V was shortened by 5 bases and J by 10 bases, with 18 bases between the two germline ends. Germline V gives CDR1 SNHLY, CDR2 FYNNEI. The CDR3 DNA reads as TGTGCCAGCAGTCGCGGGCTCGAGGCACGGGAGCAGTTCTTC. This sequence encodes CASSRGLEAREQFF.

This clone was observed a few times. V gene TRBV30 combines with J gene TRBJ2-3, with D hard to call. The CDR3 totals 15 residues. The ends were cut back, 0 bases at V and 0 bases at J, with 10 bases in the middle. Germline values: CDR1 GTSNPN, CDR2 SVGIG (reference sequence). Written as DNA, the CDR3 is TGTGCCTGGAGTGTAAGGTTGCCTAGCACAGATACGCAGTATTTT. Protein product: CAWSVRLPSTDTQYF.

The V gene is TRBV4-2, the J gene TRBJ2-5, with 7 bases aligning to TRBD1. V gave up 3 bases and J gave up 0 bases; unmatched junction bases: 4. The CDR3 runs to 15 residues. Germline CDR1 and CDR2: LGHNA and YNFKEQ. The CDR3 reads CASSQGQTYQETQYF. CDR3 DNA sequence: TGTGCCAGCAGCCAGGGACAGACGTACCAAGAGACCCAGTACTTC.

This rearrangement joins TRBV9 to TRBJ2-7; D might be TRBD1 (5 bases). From germline, CDR1 is SGDLS and CDR2 YYNGEE. Trimming left V 4 bases short and J 6 bases short, with 17 bases between. There are 14 residues in the CDR3. The CDR3 nucleotides read TGTGCCAGCAGCTCCCGATCCACAGGATCCGAGCAGTACTTC. It translates to CASSSRSTGSEQYF.

This clone has a handful of counts. The CDR3 reads CAWSKGPGADTQYF. Here the CDR3 DNA reads TGTGCCTGGAGCAAAGGTCCGGGCGCCGATACGCAGTATTTT. The V gene is TRBV30, the J gene TRBJ2-3; D uncertain. Looked up from germline, CDR1 is GTSNPN and CDR2 is SVGIG (reference sequence). Trimming pared 3 bases from V and 6 bases from J, leaving 16 bases between. CDR3 length equals 14 residues. The whole variable domain, filled in from reference TRBV30 and TRBJ2-3, reads SQTIHQWPATLVQPVGSPLSLECTVEGTSNPNLYWYRQAAGRGLQLLFYSVGIGQISSEVPQNLSASRPQDRQFILSSKKLLLSDSGFYLCAWSKGPGADTQYFGPGTRLTVL.

This clone was seen a few times. V is TRBV7-2 and J is TRBJ2-3; TRBD1 aligns across 9 bases. CDR3 length: 16 amino acids. With V trimmed by 3 bases and J by 2 bases, 6 bases remained unmatched. Germline CDR1 SGHTA, CDR2 FQGNSA. Here the CDR3 reads CASSFRTGAYTDTQYF. CDR3 DNA: TGTGCCAGCAGCTTTCGGACAGGGGCCTACACAGATACGCAGTATTTT.

In its sample, this clone was seen a few times. V gene TRBV7-2 combines with J gene TRBJ1-1; D unclear. Germline V lookup: CDR1 SGHTA, CDR2 FQGNSA. V was pared by 4 bases and J by 5 bases, with 11 bases between. The CDR3 is 13 amino acids. CDR3 region: CASSWGVETEAFF. CDR3 in DNA: TGTGCCAGCAGCTGGGGAGTTGAGACTGAAGCTTTCTTT.

This clone showed up just a few times. The chain couples TRBV30 to TRBJ1-5; D gene unclear. V lost 2 bases, J lost 5 bases, and 10 bases lay in between. The CDR3 is made up of 13 amino acids. The germline CDR1 and CDR2 sequences are GTSNPN and SVGIG (reference sequence). CDR3: CAWSNGDDQPQHF. For the CDR3, the DNA is TGTGCCTGGAGTAACGGGGATGATCAGCCCCAGCATTTT.

V and J are TRBV7-9 and TRBJ2-1; D gene ambiguous. CDR1 SEHNR and CDR2 FQNEAQ come from the germline V gene (reference sequence). The CDR3 extends over 12 amino acids. V dropped 4 bases and J dropped 8 bases, with 9 bases sitting between them. This CDR3 reads CASSSHGDEQFF. The DNA of the CDR3 is TGTGCCAGCAGCTCCCACGGCGATGAGCAGTTCTTC.

The chain joins TRBV25-1 to TRBJ2-5; D is uncertain. CDR1 and CDR2 from the germline V gene are MGHDK and SYGVNS. The V gene lost 4 bases and the J gene lost 2 bases, with 11 bases spanning the gap. The CDR3 consists of 14 residues. CDR3 sequence reads: CASSGNRVQETQYF. CDR3 DNA: TGTGCCAGCAGTGGGAATAGGGTTCAAGAGACCCAGTACTTC.

The J gene is TRBJ2-2, the V gene TRBV9, with D possibly matching TRBD1 (5 bases). Looked up from germline, CDR1 is SGDLS and CDR2 is YYNGEE. The CDR3 has 12 residues. The V gene lost 2 bases and the J gene lost 10 bases, with 9 bases spanning the gap. The CDR3 DNA is TGTGCCAGCAGCGTTATAGGGGAGGAGCTGTTTTTT. Protein: CASSVIGEELFF. Full variable domain (rest looked up from reference TRBV9 and TRBJ2-2): DSGVTQTPKHLITATGQRVTLRCSPRSGDLSVYWYQQSLDQGLQFLIQYYNGEERAKGNILERFSAQQFPDLHSELNLSSLELGDSALYFCASSVIGEELFFGEGSRLTVL.

This clone occurred a few times. This chain connects TRBV19 to TRBJ2-1; tentatively, D is TRBD2 (5 bases). Per the germline V gene, CDR1 is LNHDA and CDR2 is SQIVND (reference sequence). Trimming pared 4 bases from V and 0 bases from J, leaving 10 bases between. The CDR3 has 15 residues. CDR3 protein: CASSSERSSYNEQFF. In nucleotides, the CDR3 is TGTGCCAGTAGTAGCGAGCGGAGCTCCTACAATGAGCAGTTCTTC. Full variable domain (remainder filled in from reference TRBV19 and TRBJ2-1): DGGITQSPKYLFRKEGQNVTLSCEQNLNHDAMYWYRQDPGQGLRLIYYSQIVNDFQKGDIAEGYSVSREKKESFPLTVTSAQKNPTAFYLCASSSERSSYNEQFFGPGTRLTVL.

The CDR3 sequence: CASRAYVTGRYEQYF. The CDR3 DNA reads as TGTGCCAGCAGGGCGTACGTAACAGGGAGGTACGAGCAGTACTTC. V and J are TRBV28 and TRBJ2-7; D tentatively reads TRBD1 or TRBD2 (6 bases each). The V and J ends lost 6 bases and 4 bases respectively, with 19 bases between them. Germline V lookup: CDR1 MDHEN, CDR2 SYDVKM. This CDR3 has 15 amino acids.

The chain employs TRBV29-1 and TRBJ2-1; no reliable D call. The CDR3 loop spans 15 amino acids. The V end was cut by 8 bases, the J end by 1 base, with 18 bases between. Germline CDR1 is SQVTM and CDR2 is ANQGSEA. For the CDR3, the DNA is TGCAGCCTAGTCGAGACACCCGGTTCCTACAATGAGCAGTTCTTC. Its protein is CSLVETPGSYNEQFF.

This clone was recorded a few times. The CDR3 DNA sequence: TGTGCCAGCAGCTTGGCTCCGGCGGATGGCTACACCTTC. Its protein product is CASSLAPADGYTF. The chain links TRBV5-4 to TRBJ1-2; no clear D. Trimming shortened V by 0 bases and J by 6 bases, and 9 bases separated the two germline ends. In germline, CDR1 is SGHNT, CDR2 YYREEE (reference sequence). The CDR3 has 13 amino acids. Combining the CDR3 with reference TRBV5-4 and TRBJ1-2 gives the whole variable domain ETGVTQSPTHLIKTRGQQVTLRCSSQSGHNTVSWYQQALGQGPQFIFQYYREEENGRGNFPPRFSGLQFPNYSSELNVNALELDDSALYLCASSLAPADGYTFGSGTRLTVV.

The chain employs TRBV7-9 and TRBJ2-7; 9 bases match TRBD1. Unmatched junction bases numbered 5, after V lost 1 base and J lost 1 base. The CDR3 totals 16 residues. In germline, CDR1 is SEHNR, CDR2 FQNEAQ (reference sequence). The CDR3 DNA reads as TGTGCCAGCAGCTTAGATCGGGACAGGGATTCCTACGAGCAGTACTTC. It specifies CASSLDRDRDSYEQYF.

V gene TRBV9 combines with J gene TRBJ2-1; 14 bases are shared with TRBD2. Trimming took 1 base from V and 6 from J; bases not matched to a gene: 6. From germline, CDR1 is SGDLS and CDR2 YYNGEE. This CDR3 is built from 17 residues. The chain's CDR3 is CASSVHSGTSGSNEQFF. CDR3 DNA sequence: TGTGCCAGCAGCGTACACTCCGGGACTAGCGGGAGCAATGAGCAGTTCTTC.

The chain recombines TRBV29-1 with TRBJ1-5; no firm D call. Trimming cost V 4 bases and J 6 bases, with 10 bases left between them. Germline V gene data show CDR1 as SQVTM and CDR2 as ANQGSEA. The CDR3 is made up of 12 amino acids. The CDR3 reads CSVVSGGQPQHF. The CDR3 bases are TGCAGCGTTGTGTCGGGTGGTCAGCCCCAGCATTTT.

This clone was observed a handful of times. The rearrangement joins TRBV6-6 to TRBJ2-7; D is undetermined. The length of the CDR3 is 14 residues. Trimming stripped 0 bases from V and 0 bases from J, with 6 bases between. Germline lookup yields CDR1 MNHNY and CDR2 SVGAGI (reference sequence). This CDR3 is CASSYSGVSYEQYF. The DNA of the CDR3 is TGTGCCAGCAGTTACTCTGGGGTCTCCTACGAGCAGTACTTC.

Remarks on this clone: The sample has other DNA sequences that encode this CDR3 too. The V gene is TRBV14, the J gene TRBJ1-2, with D perhaps TRBD1 (5 bases). CDR3 length: 12 residues. V was trimmed by 4 bases and J by 3 bases, leaving 6 bases between them. Germline V lookup: CDR1 SGHDN, CDR2 FVKESK. In nucleotides, the CDR3 is TGTGCCAGCAGCCCGGGGGACTATGGCTACACCTTC. Amino acid sequence: CASSPGDYGYTF.